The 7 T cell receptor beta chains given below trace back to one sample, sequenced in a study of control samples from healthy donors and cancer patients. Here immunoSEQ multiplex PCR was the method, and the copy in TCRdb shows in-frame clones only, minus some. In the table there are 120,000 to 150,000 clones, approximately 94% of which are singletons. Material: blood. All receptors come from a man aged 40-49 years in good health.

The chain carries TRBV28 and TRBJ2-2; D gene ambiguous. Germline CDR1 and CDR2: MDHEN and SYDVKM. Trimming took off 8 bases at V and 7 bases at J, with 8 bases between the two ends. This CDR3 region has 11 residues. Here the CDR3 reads CASCAIGELFF. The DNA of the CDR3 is TGTGCCAGCTGTGCGATCGGGGAGCTGTTTTTT.

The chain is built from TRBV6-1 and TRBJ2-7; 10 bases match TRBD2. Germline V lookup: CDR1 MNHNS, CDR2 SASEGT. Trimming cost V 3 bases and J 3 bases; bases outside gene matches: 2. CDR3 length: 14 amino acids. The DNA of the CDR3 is TGTGCCAGCAGTGATCAGCGGGAGGGCTACGAGCAGTACTTC. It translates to CASSDQREGYEQYF.

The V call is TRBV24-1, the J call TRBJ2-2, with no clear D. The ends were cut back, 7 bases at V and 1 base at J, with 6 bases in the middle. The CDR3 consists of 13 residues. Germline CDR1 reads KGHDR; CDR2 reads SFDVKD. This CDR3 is CATRSRNTGELFF. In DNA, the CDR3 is TGTGCCACCAGAAGCAGGAACACCGGGGAGCTGTTTTTT.

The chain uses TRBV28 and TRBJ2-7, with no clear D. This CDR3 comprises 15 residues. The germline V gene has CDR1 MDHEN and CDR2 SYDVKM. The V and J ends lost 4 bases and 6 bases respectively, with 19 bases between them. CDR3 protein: CASSWTGSTHLEQYF. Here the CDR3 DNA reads TGTGCCAGCAGTTGGACCGGCTCAACGCATCTCGAGCAGTACTTC. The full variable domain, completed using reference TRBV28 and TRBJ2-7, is DVKVTQSSRYLVKRTGEKVFLECVQDMDHENMFWYRQDPGLGLRLIYFSYDVKMKEKGDIPEGYSVSREKKERFSLILESASTNQTSMYLCASSWTGSTHLEQYFGPGTRLTVT.

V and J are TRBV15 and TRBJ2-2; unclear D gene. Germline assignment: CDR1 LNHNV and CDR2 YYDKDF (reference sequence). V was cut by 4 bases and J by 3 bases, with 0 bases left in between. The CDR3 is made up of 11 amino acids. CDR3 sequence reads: CATSNTGELFF. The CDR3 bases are TGTGCCACCAGCAACACCGGGGAGCTGTTTTTT. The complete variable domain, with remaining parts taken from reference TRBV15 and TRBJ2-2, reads DAMVIQNPRYQVTQFGKPVTLSCSQTLNHNVMYWYQQKSSQAPKLLFHYYDKDFNNEADTPDNFQSRRPNTSFCFLDIRSPGLGDTAMYLCATSNTGELFFGEGSRLTVL.

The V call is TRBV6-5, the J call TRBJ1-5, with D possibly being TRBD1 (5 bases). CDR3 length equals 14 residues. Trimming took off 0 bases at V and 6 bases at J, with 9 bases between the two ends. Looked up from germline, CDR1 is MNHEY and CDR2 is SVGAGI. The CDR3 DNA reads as TGTGCCAGCAGTTACTCAGGGGAAGGTCAGCCCCAGCATTTT. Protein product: CASSYSGEGQPQHF.

The CDR3 sequence is CASSPGDSHSFATNEKLFF. The CDR3 nucleotides read TGTGCCAGCAGCCCGGGGGACAGCCATTCCTTTGCAACTAATGAAAAACTGTTTTTT. The chain links TRBV3-1 (or the pseudogene TRBV3-2) to TRBJ1-4; 7 bases match TRBD1. The CDR3 consists of 19 residues. The V gene end was trimmed by 4 bases and the J gene end by 0 bases; junction bases not matched to a gene: 14. The germline V gene encodes CDR1 LGHDT and CDR2 YNNKEL (reference sequence).